This T cell receptor beta chain was documented in a study of shared clonotypes between healthy human individuals. Study context: The study enrolled a couple of women and a few men aged 18 to 49. Study results and limitations: Tissues were not sampled, only blood, and their repertoires likely differ.

For unsorted PBMC, 300 ng DNA per replicate equaled approximately 30,000 T cell genomes. The data were produced by immunoSEQ multiplex PCR, yet TCRdb's version contains in-frame clones alone and is incomplete. The table lists over 400,000 clones, approximately 81% of them singletons. Germline assignment: CDR1 MDHEN and CDR2 SYDVKM. V was clipped by 3 bases and J by 8 bases, with 11 bases between them. The CDR3 extends over 13 amino acids. Adult donors, all healthy and HIV-negative, had no recent acute infections or vaccinations. Regarding this clone: Its antigen is not identified.

The material sequenced was PBMCs. This TCR derives from a woman aged 40 to 50 in good health. Some clones in this sample may be carry-over from other donors' samples. J is TRBJ2-4 and V is TRBV28; tentatively, D is TRBD1 or TRBD2 (5 bases each). CDR3 sequence reads: CASSFTLGDIQYF. The CDR3, as DNA: TGTGCCAGCAGTTTTACCCTGGGGGACATTCAGTACTTC.